Below are 21 T cell receptor beta chains sequenced from a single sample in a study of blood T cell repertoires in COVID-19. The table came from immunoSEQ multiplex PCR; TCRdb's copy has only in-frame clones and leaves some out. The sample includes 200,000 or so clones, 80% to 90% of them seen just once. The sample consisted of peripheral blood. The receptor set was obtained from an elderly woman with acute or convalescent COVID-19.

This sequence joins TRBV3-1 (or the pseudogene TRBV3-2) and TRBJ2-5; no definite D call. V lost 3 bases, J lost 0 bases, and 8 bases lay in between. This CDR3 comprises 14 residues. Germline V gene lookup returns CDR1 LGHDT and CDR2 YNNKEL (reference sequence). This chain's CDR3 is CASSHWADQETQYF. The CDR3 bases are TGTGCCAGCAGCCATTGGGCAGACCAAGAGACCCAGTACTTC.

The rearrangement links TRBV10-3 to TRBJ2-2; D possibly corresponds to TRBD2 (5 bases). The ends were cut back, 4 bases at V and 0 bases at J, with 6 bases in the middle. Looked up from germline, CDR1 is ENHRY and CDR2 is SYGVKD. The CDR3 sequence is 14 residues long. CDR3 protein: CAISARANTGELFF. The DNA of the CDR3 is TGTGCCATCAGTGCGCGGGCGAACACCGGGGAGCTGTTTTTT.

The V gene is TRBV19, the J gene TRBJ2-1, with TRBD2 matching over 10 bases. The CDR3 loop spans 15 amino acids. Germline V gene sequence: CDR1 LNHDA, CDR2 SQIVND (reference sequence). V gave up 3 bases and J gave up 8 bases; unmatched junction bases: 7. The CDR3 loop reads CASSILAGVNDEQFF. The CDR3 DNA follows: TGTGCCAGTAGTATCCTAGCGGGAGTAAACGATGAGCAGTTCTTC.

The chain recombines TRBV5-1 with TRBJ2-6; possibly TRBD1 for D (6 bases). Germline values: CDR1 SGHRS, CDR2 YFSETQ. V dropped 4 bases and J dropped 0 bases, with 17 bases sitting between them. The CDR3 runs 18 residues. CDR3 loop: CASSPDRNRNSGANVLTF. The CDR3 DNA follows: TGCGCCAGCAGCCCCGACAGGAACAGGAACTCTGGGGCCAACGTCCTGACTTTC.

CDR3 amino acids: CASSPWTGGMSYEQYF. The DNA of the CDR3 is TGTGCCAGCAGCCCCTGGACAGGGGGTATGTCCTACGAGCAGTACTTC. The rearrangement uses TRBV6-2 or TRBV6-3 and TRBJ2-7, with 10 bases lining up with TRBD1. The CDR3 is made up of 16 amino acids. Germline V CDR1 and CDR2: MNHEY, SVGEGT. Trimming at V came to 6 bases and at J to 1 base, leaving 9 bases not matched to a gene.

This clone showed up just a few times. The CDR3 region has the DNA TGTGCCAGCAGCTTAGGGGGGGTACCCGGGGAGCTGTTTTTT. Translating gives CASSLGGVPGELFF. This chain connects TRBV7-2 to TRBJ2-2, with D possibly matching TRBD2 (6 bases). This CDR3 is 14 amino acids long. Trimming removed 1 base at V and 6 bases at J, with 9 bases between. The germline V gene has CDR1 SGHTA and CDR2 FQGNSA.

The chain links TRBV6-5 to TRBJ2-2; D remains unclear. CDR1 and CDR2 (germline): MNHEY, SVGAGI. V gave up 2 bases and J gave up 6 bases, with 4 bases separating them. The CDR3 runs to 12 residues. The CDR3 sequence: CASSYTAGELFF. CDR3 coding DNA: TGTGCCAGCAGTTACACAGCCGGGGAGCTGTTTTTT.

This rearrangement joins TRBV10-2 to TRBJ1-3, with 9 bases matching TRBD1. Germline CDR1 WSHSY, CDR2 SAAADI. With V trimmed by 6 bases and J by 2 bases, 2 bases remained unmatched. CDR3 size: 14 residues. CDR3 DNA sequence: TGCGCCAGCAGGGACAGGGGCGCTGGAAACACCATATATTTT. Translating gives CASRDRGAGNTIYF.

The chain combines TRBV28 with TRBJ2-7, with 7 positions matching TRBD2. With V trimmed by 8 bases and J by 2 bases, 6 bases remained unmatched. Germline CDR1 and CDR2: MDHEN and SYDVKM. This CDR3 is 13 amino acids long. As DNA, the CDR3 is TGTGCCAGCTTAGGGACTACCACCTACGAGCAGTACTTC. Encoded protein: CASLGTTTYEQYF.

The chain employs TRBV4-1 and TRBJ1-2; maybe TRBD1 (6 bases). The CDR3 length is 15 residues. The V gene's germline CDR1 is MGHRA and CDR2 YSYEKL. V was shortened by 1 base and J by 4 bases, with 13 bases between the two germline ends. The CDR3 sequence is CASSQGQGGTYGYTF. For the CDR3, the DNA is TGCGCCAGCAGCCAAGGGCAAGGGGGTACCTATGGCTACACCTTC.

The chain combines TRBV5-1 with TRBJ2-3; D is uncertain. V lost 1 base and J 0 bases, leaving 12 bases between the germline ends. The V gene's germline CDR1 is SGHRS and CDR2 YFSETQ. The CDR3 loop spans 16 amino acids. In DNA form, the CDR3 reads TGCGCCAGCAGCTTGAGTGTGCCGGGTAGCACAGATACGCAGTATTTT. Its translation is CASSLSVPGSTDTQYF.

J is TRBJ2-2 and V is TRBV30; 7 positions match TRBD2. From germline, CDR1 is GTSNPN and CDR2 SVGIG (reference sequence). The CDR3 is 13 amino acids. In nucleotides, the CDR3 is TGTGCACTAGCGCCTTCGAACACCGGGGAGCTGTTTTTT. It translates to CALAPSNTGELFF.

CDR3 sequence reads: CASSYSGGPSSTEQYF. The CDR3 nucleotides read TGTGCCAGCAGTTACTCCGGGGGGCCTAGCTCGACCGAGCAGTACTTC. This chain joins TRBV6-6 and TRBJ2-7, with D tentatively TRBD2 (7 bases). Between the trimmed V and J ends, which lost 0 bases and 6 bases, there was a span of 18 bases. CDR1 MNHNY and CDR2 SVGAGI come from the germline V gene (reference sequence). The CDR3 spans 16 residues.

V usage is TRBV27 and J usage is TRBJ2-4; the D gene is possibly TRBD1 (5 bases). This CDR3 has 14 residues. The V end was cut by 0 bases, the J end by 7 bases, with 10 bases between. Germline V gene sequence: CDR1 MNHEY, CDR2 SMNVEV (reference sequence). The CDR3 DNA is TGTGCCAGCAGTTTATCAGGGGATCGGAACATTCAGTACTTC. This translates into CASSLSGDRNIQYF.

This chain connects TRBV11-2 to TRBJ1-2, with unresolved D. The CDR3 spans 13 residues. Trimming removed 0 bases from V and 3 bases from J, with 5 bases in between. The germline V gene encodes CDR1 SGHAT and CDR2 FQNNGV. DNA for the CDR3: TGTGCCAGCAGCTTAGAGCGGGACTATGGCTACACCTTC. Its translation: CASSLERDYGYTF. Looking up the rest from reference TRBV11-2 and TRBJ1-2 gives the full variable domain: EAGVAQSPRYKIIEKRQSVAFWCNPISGHATLYWYQQILGQGPKLLIQFQNNGVVDDSQLPKDRFSAERLKGVDSTLKIQPAKLEDSAVYLCASSLERDYGYTFGSGTRLTVV.

The chain uses TRBV10-3 and TRBJ1-5, with D perhaps TRBD1 (5 bases). The CDR3 covers 17 residues. The germline V and J ends were trimmed by 3 bases and 0 bases, with 15 bases remaining between them. Germline CDR1 is ENHRY and CDR2 is SYGVKD. CDR3 region: CAISEGEGRYSNQPQHF. The CDR3 DNA is TGTGCCATCAGTGAAGGGGAGGGACGGTATAGCAATCAGCCCCAGCATTTT.

The chain carries TRBV18 and TRBJ1-1; unclear D gene. Germline CDR1 is KGHSH and CDR2 is LQKENI. The CDR3 length is 12 residues. Trimming removed 6 bases from V and 1 base from J, with 6 bases in between. CDR3 protein: CASSWANTEAFF. The DNA for the CDR3 is TGTGCCAGCTCGTGGGCGAACACTGAAGCTTTCTTT.

This clone was detected once. The rearrangement uses TRBV9 and TRBJ2-5; D perhaps matches TRBD2 (5 bases). Per the germline V gene, CDR1 is SGDLS and CDR2 is YYNGEE. V shed 0 bases and J shed 5 bases, with 14 bases lying between them. There are 15 residues in the CDR3. The CDR3 coding sequence is TGTGCCAGCAGCGTAGGGGCTGGACCGGGGGAGACCCAGTACTTC. Its translation: CASSVGAGPGETQYF.

This chain uses TRBV18 with TRBJ1-2; no clear D gene. This CDR3 has 14 amino acids. Trimming took 3 bases from V and 2 from J, leaving 10 bases between them. CDR1 is KGHSH, CDR2 LQKENI, per germline. The CDR3 coding sequence is TGTGCCAGCTCACCCGGACTTTTCAACTATGGCTACACCTTC. This translates into CASSPGLFNYGYTF. Complete variable domain (other parts from reference TRBV18 and TRBJ1-2): NAGVMQNPRHLVRRRGQEARLRCSPMKGHSHVYWYRQLPEEGLKFMVYLQKENIIDESGMPKERFSAEFPKEGPSILRIQQVVRGDSAAYFCASSPGLFNYGYTFGSGTRLTVV.

The V and J genes are TRBV3-1 (or the pseudogene TRBV3-2) and TRBJ2-7; maybe TRBD2 (5 bases). The CDR3 covers 12 residues. The V and J ends lost 2 bases and 4 bases respectively, with 6 bases between them. Germline CDR1 LGHDT, CDR2 YNNKEL (reference sequence). The CDR3 loop is CASSQRGYEQYF. The CDR3 coding sequence is TGTGCCAGCAGCCAAAGAGGGTACGAGCAGTACTTC.

V and J are TRBV2 and TRBJ2-5, with 7 bases aligning to TRBD1. The CDR3 length is 15 residues. J was trimmed by 7 bases and V by 1 base; bases with no gene match: 9. Germline V lookup: CDR1 SNHLY, CDR2 FYNNEI. The CDR3 protein is CASSEVGGASRTQYF. The CDR3 nucleotides read TGTGCCAGCAGTGAAGTAGGGGGCGCCTCTAGGACCCAGTACTTC.